This entry lists 15 T cell receptor beta chains sequenced from one sample in a study of blood T cell repertoires in COVID-19. The repertoire was sequenced with immunoSEQ multiplex PCR; TCRdb's copy has only in-frame clones and lacks some. This table has approximately 26,000 clones, nearly 90% appearing once. Sequencing was carried out using peripheral blood. The receptors here all came from a woman aged 55-70 years with active COVID-19.

Points on this clone: The final CDR3 position lacks the conserved phenylalanine or tryptophan, pointing to a likely read error. It is unclear where the CDR3 begins or ends on the DNA, so no DNA is shown, and the CDR3 is as TCRdb lists it. The rearrangement uses TRBV7-6 and TRBJ2-3; the table's D call of TRBD2 was not tested on the DNA. The CDR3 is 10 residues long, ends included. Germline V CDR1 and CDR2: SGHVS, FNYEAQ. The CDR3 here is CASSYQGSGR.

The chain links TRBV6-2 or TRBV6-3 to TRBJ2-5, with a tentative D call TRBD2 (6 bases). V was cut by 6 bases and J by 7 bases, with 12 bases left in between. CDR3 length: 12 residues. CDR1 is MNHEY and CDR2 is SVGEGT in the germline V gene. CDR3 bases: TGTGCCAGCAGCCGTAGGGGAGGGACCCAGTACTTC. Translated: CASSRRGGTQYF.

V and J are TRBV6-6 and TRBJ2-1, with D possibly matching TRBD2 (6 bases). The CDR3 has 12 amino acids. Trimming took off 2 bases at V and 9 bases at J, with 8 bases between the two ends. CDR1 and CDR2 from the germline V gene are MNHNY and SVGAGI (reference sequence). The CDR3 nucleotides read TGTGCCAGCAGTTACGGAGGGAGTGAGCAGTTCTTC. This gives the protein CASSYGGSEQFF.

The genes are TRBV28 and TRBJ1-1, with D possibly matching TRBD1 (6 bases). Germline-derived CDR1 and CDR2 are MDHEN and SYDVKM. Trimming cost V 6 bases and J 10 bases, with 12 bases left between them. The CDR3 has 11 amino acids. The CDR3 DNA reads as TGTGCCAGCAGCCGGGGGGCTAGAGCTTTCTTT. Encoded protein: CASSRGARAFF.

The chain is built from TRBV4-1 and TRBJ2-1; TRBD2 matches at 8 bases. V gave up 0 bases and J gave up 9 bases; unmatched junction bases: 10. This CDR3 has 16 residues. Germline loops: CDR1 MGHRA, CDR2 YSYEKL. CDR3 sequence reads: CASSQEGVSGRGEQFF. The CDR3 bases are TGCGCCAGCAGCCAAGAAGGAGTAAGCGGGAGAGGTGAGCAGTTCTTC.

The chain employs TRBV20-1 and TRBJ2-3; D ambiguous. V lost 3 bases, J lost 0 bases, and 7 bases lay in between. CDR3 length: 13 residues. Germline lookup yields CDR1 DFQATT and CDR2 SNEGSKA (reference sequence). CDR3 amino acids: CSASAGSTDTQYF. For the CDR3, the DNA is TGCAGTGCTAGTGCAGGTAGCACAGATACGCAGTATTTT.

This sequence joins TRBV10-1 and TRBJ2-5, with D tentatively TRBD1 (6 bases). The CDR3 consists of 14 residues. Germline V gene lookup returns CDR1 WNHNN and CDR2 SYGVQD (reference sequence). Trimming took off 6 bases at V and 0 bases at J, with 11 bases between the two ends. The CDR3 loop is CASSADSYQETQYF. The CDR3 DNA is TGCGCCAGCAGCGCGGACAGTTACCAAGAGACCCAGTACTTC.

The rearrangement uses TRBV5-1 and TRBJ1-1; D uncertain. V was cut by 7 bases and J by 1 base, with 11 bases left in between. There are 13 residues in the CDR3. Germline CDR1 is SGHRS and CDR2 is YFSETQ. DNA for the CDR3: TGCGCCAGCGCCTTGCTAGGGAACACTGAAGCTTTCTTT. Amino acid sequence: CASALLGNTEAFF.

This clone appeared once. This sequence joins TRBV4-2 and TRBJ2-5; TRBD2 agrees at 8 bases. V dropped 3 bases and J dropped 1; count of bases not matched to a gene: 4. This CDR3 has 15 residues. In germline, CDR1 is LGHNA, CDR2 YNFKEQ. For the CDR3, the DNA is TGTGCCAGCAGCCAGGGTACTAGCGGCCAAGAGACCCAGTACTTC. Translation: CASSQGTSGQETQYF.

The chain combines TRBV7-3 with TRBJ2-6, with a tentative D call TRBD2 (5 bases). Trimming cost V 3 bases and J 4 bases, with 7 bases left between them. This CDR3 comprises 14 residues. Germline V lookup: CDR1 SGHTA, CDR2 FQGTGA. The CDR3 reads CASSLTTGANVLTF. CDR3 DNA sequence: TGTGCCAGCAGCTTGACTACGGGGGCCAACGTCCTGACTTTC.

The V call is TRBV7-3, the J call TRBJ2-6; TRBD1 aligns across 9 bases. V dropped 6 bases and J dropped 0; count of bases not matched to a gene: 6. The CDR3 is 17 residues long. In germline, CDR1 is SGHTA, CDR2 FQGTGA. This CDR3 reads CASSRPGQGSGANVLTF. The CDR3, as DNA: TGTGCCAGCAGTAGACCGGGACAGGGCTCTGGGGCCAACGTCCTGACTTTC.

The V call is TRBV10-2, the J call TRBJ1-4, with D perhaps TRBD1 (5 bases). Germline lookup yields CDR1 WSHSY and CDR2 SAAADI. CDR3 length: 15 residues. The V and J ends lost 3 bases and 3 bases respectively, with 11 bases between them. CDR3 coding DNA: TGCGCCAGCAGTGACCCCTCGGGGGCTAATGAAAAACTGTTTTTT. Translated: CASSDPSGANEKLFF.

This clone was detected only a few times. The chain has TRBV5-6 and TRBJ2-7; no clear D. The CDR3 spans 13 residues. V was clipped by 5 bases and J by 3 bases, with 12 bases between them. Germline V gene lookup returns CDR1 SGHDT and CDR2 YYEEEE. CDR3 loop: CASSLWSRYEQYF. DNA for the CDR3: TGTGCCAGCAGTCTGTGGAGCCGCTACGAGCAGTACTTC.

The V call is TRBV10-3, the J call TRBJ2-2; 9 bases are shared with TRBD1. The CDR3 extends over 14 amino acids. V lost 7 bases and J lost 7; bases outside the gene matches: 7. Germline CDR1 reads ENHRY; CDR2 reads SYGVKD. The CDR3 region has the DNA TGTGCCATCACCAGGACAGGGGACATCGGGGAGCTGTTTTTT. This codes for CAITRTGDIGELFF.

The chain carries TRBV15 and TRBJ1-2; perhaps TRBD1 as D (6 bases). Germline lookup yields CDR1 LNHNV and CDR2 YYDKDF (reference sequence). The CDR3 runs 16 residues. V was shortened by 0 bases and J by 6 bases, with 17 bases between the two germline ends. The CDR3 nucleotides read TGTGCCACCAGCAGAGATTATCTGGGCAGGGGCGATGGCTACACCTTC. This codes for CATSRDYLGRGDGYTF.